These T cell receptor beta chains were read from a single sample in a study of T-cell reconstitution after alpha-beta-depleted transplantation in children. One entry per CDR3 protein results from TCRdb running MiXCR on the PCR reads. The data hold 240,000 or so distinct CDR3 sequences, with 12% observed a single time. This specimen consisted of PBMCs from the stem cell graft donor, obtained from the stem cell graft. These receptors were collected from a human donor who donated a stem cell graft to a child with acute lymphoblastic leukemia. The CDR3 runs from the conserved cysteine through the conserved F or W. Each record gives: J gene, V gene, D gene, clone size, CDR3 protein, CDR3 DNA. A D gene is named only where the DNA matches it firmly. Some rows mark clone size as missing; the rest say once, few, many or name a class of expanded clone.

J: TRBJ2-6; V: TRBV5-1; D: NA; size: few; CDR3: CASSSLTAGANGLTF; DNA: TGCGCCAGCAGCTCATTGACAGCTGGGGCCAACGGCCTGACTTTC
J: TRBJ2-7; V: TRBV10-3; D: NA; size: many; CDR3: CAISERLGQTTYEQYF; DNA: TGTGCCATCAGTGAGCGGCTTGGACAGACAACCTACGAGCAGTACTTC
J: TRBJ1-5; V: TRBV6-1; D: NA; size: many; CDR3: CASWDFGVDQPQHF; DNA: TGTGCCAGTTGGGATTTCGGGGTTGATCAGCCCCAGCATTTT
J: TRBJ1-3; V: TRBV20-1; D: NA; size: many; CDR3: CSAGGISGNTIYF; DNA: TGCAGTGCGGGAGGGATCTCTGGAAACACCATATATTTT
J: TRBJ2-7; V: TRBV6-5; D: NA; size: many; CDR3: CASSYALSYEQYF; DNA: TGTGCCAGCAGTTATGCTTTGAGCTACGAGCAGTACTTC
J: TRBJ2-5; V: TRBV5-1; D: TRBD1; size: many; CDR3: CASSRLGQGALKETQYF; DNA: TGCGCCAGCAGCCGCCTCGGACAGGGGGCTTTGAAAGAGACCCAGTACTTC
J: TRBJ2-3; V: TRBV5-1; D: TRBD2; size: many; CDR3: CASSLERGNTDTQYF; DNA: TGCGCCAGCAGCTTGGAGCGGGGGAACACAGATACGCAGTATTTT
J: TRBJ1-5; V: TRBV5-5; D: NA; size: many; CDR3: CASSRAGNQPQHF; DNA: TGTGCCAGCAGCCGGGCAGGGAATCAGCCCCAGCATTTT
J: TRBJ1-2; V: TRBV10-3; D: NA; size: many; CDR3: CAISGRGGNYGYTF; DNA: TGTGCCATCAGTGGGAGAGGGGGGAACTATGGCTACACCTTC
J: TRBJ2-7; V: TRBV18; D: TRBD2; size: many; CDR3: CASSPPGLERYYEQYF; DNA: TGTGCCAGCTCACCACCCGGACTAGAGAGGTACTACGAGCAGTACTTC
J: TRBJ1-6; V: TRBV6-2/TRBV6-3; D: NA; size: many; CDR3: CASRPSGSPLHF; DNA: TGTGCCAGCAGGCCGTCGGGTTCACCCCTCCACTTT
J: TRBJ2-1; V: TRBV18; D: NA; size: few; CDR3: CASSPLGGSYNEQFF; DNA: TGTGCCAGCTCACCACTGGGCGGGTCCTACAATGAGCAGTTCTTC
J: TRBJ2-5; V: TRBV6-2/TRBV6-3; D: NA; size: many; CDR3: CASTPTDPGAQYF; DNA: TGTGCCAGCACTCCAACGGATCCAGGGGCCCAGTACTTC
J: TRBJ2-1; V: TRBV4-3; D: NA; size: many; CDR3: CASSQGREYNEQFF; DNA: TGCGCCAGCAGCCAAGGTCGAGAATACAATGAGCAGTTCTTC
J: TRBJ2-7; V: TRBV12-3/TRBV12-4; D: NA; size: many; CDR3: CASSLQVSYEQYF; DNA: TGTGCCAGCAGTTTACAGGTCTCCTACGAGCAGTACTTC
J: TRBJ2-7; V: TRBV7-2; D: NA; size: many; CDR3: CASSPVIAETRTYEQYF; DNA: TGTGCCAGCAGCCCCGTCATTGCAGAAACTAGAACGTACGAGCAGTACTTC
J: TRBJ2-7; V: TRBV18; D: NA; size: many; CDR3: CASSQRSSQANEQYF; DNA: TGTGCCAGCTCACAACGCTCCTCCCAGGCGAACGAGCAGTACTTC
J: TRBJ1-6; V: TRBV20-1; D: TRBD1; size: few; CDR3: CSARDSRGQNNSPLHF; DNA: TGCAGTGCTAGAGATAGCAGGGGGCAAAATAATTCACCCCTCCACTTT
J: TRBJ2-2; V: TRBV19; D: NA; size: many; CDR3: CASSIDGAGLAGELFF; DNA: TGTGCCAGTAGTATAGATGGGGCGGGGCTCGCCGGGGAGCTGTTTTTT
J: TRBJ1-6; V: TRBV28; D: NA; size: NA; CDR3: CASSFSFGGLGGNSPLHF; DNA: TGTGCCAGCAGTTTCTCCTTTGGAGGGTTGGGTGGTAATTCACCCCTCCACTTT
J: TRBJ1-6; V: TRBV20-1; D: NA; size: NA; CDR3: CSADHPRGSPLHF; DNA: TGCAGTGCTGATCATCCCAGGGGTTCACCCCTCCACTTT
J: TRBJ2-4; V: TRBV19; D: TRBD1; size: many; CDR3: CASSMDRVYAKNIQYF; DNA: TGTGCCAGTAGTATGGACAGGGTATATGCCAAAAACATTCAGTACTTC
J: TRBJ2-5; V: TRBV11-1; D: TRBD2; size: few; CDR3: CASSQPEVAGKRGETQYF; DNA: TGTGCCAGCAGCCAGCCGGAGGTAGCGGGAAAACGGGGGGAGACCCAGTACTTC
J: TRBJ2-7; V: TRBV5-1; D: NA; size: many; CDR3: CASTANSYEQYF; DNA: TGCGCCAGCACAGCGAACTCCTACGAGCAGTACTTC
J: TRBJ2-3; V: TRBV7-9; D: TRBD1; size: many; CDR3: CASSGPGQRTDTQYF; DNA: TGTGCCAGCAGCGGACCGGGACAGCGCACAGATACGCAGTATTTT
J: TRBJ2-3; V: TRBV29-1; D: NA; size: many; CDR3: CSGLDGGTDTQYF; DNA: TGCAGCGGACTGGACGGAGGAACAGATACGCAGTATTTT
J: TRBJ2-1; V: TRBV4-2; D: TRBD2; size: many; CDR3: CASSPRPTSAYSYNEQFF; DNA: TGTGCCAGCAGCCCCCGCCCGACTAGCGCTTACTCCTACAATGAGCAGTTCTTC
J: TRBJ2-1; V: TRBV20-1; D: NA; size: many; CDR3: CSARDRVRVDEQFF; DNA: TGCAGTGCTAGAGACAGGGTTAGGGTCGATGAGCAGTTCTTC
J: TRBJ1-5; V: TRBV6-2/TRBV6-3; D: NA; size: NA; CDR3: CASNDPGPWSPQHF; DNA: TGTGCCAGCAACGACCCGGGACCGTGGTCGCCCCAGCATTTT
J: TRBJ2-1; V: TRBV27; D: TRBD1; size: many; CDR3: CASSPLVGQGFQLNEQFF; DNA: TGTGCCAGCAGTCCCCTGGTAGGACAGGGGTTCCAATTGAATGAGCAGTTCTTC